The rows below give T cell receptor beta chains drawn from one sample of a study of human T cells and chemical hapten exposure. TCRdb fed the 5' RACE reads into MiXCR, producing one record per CDR3 protein. Of roughly 81,000 distinct CDR3 sequences in the sample, roughly 15% were seen once. The receptor set was obtained from a female donor in good health. The CDR3 runs from the conserved cysteine through the conserved F or W. Fields, in order: V gene, D gene, J gene, clone size, CDR3 protein, CDR3 DNA. The D gene is left open where the match is weak. Clone size is given for some rows only: seen once, a few or many times, or a class if the clone is expanded.

>TRBV15|.|TRBJ1-1|.
CATSRDRTALFPFF
TGTGCCACCAGCAGAGATCGGACCGCGTTGTTCCCTTTCTTT
>TRBV19|.|TRBJ2-7|few
CASSIMGAGDEQYF
TGTGCCAGTAGTATCATGGGGGCAGGGGACGAGCAGTACTTC
>TRBV7-9|TRBD2|TRBJ2-1|few
CASSLSSGTNEQFF
TGTGCCAGCAGCTTATCTAGCGGGACAAATGAGCAGTTCTTC
>TRBV7-9|.|TRBJ2-2|few
CASSLGQDLNTGELFF
TGTGCCAGCAGCCTCGGACAAGACCTTAACACCGGGGAGCTGTTTTTT
>TRBV15|.|TRBJ2-7|.
CATSRVRESYEQYF
TGTGCCACCAGCAGAGTGCGAGAAAGCTACGAGCAGTACTTC
>TRBV20-1|.|TRBJ1-1|few
CSARDSALGDTEAFF
TGCAGTGCTAGAGATTCTGCCCTGGGGGACACTGAAGCTTTCTTT
>TRBV11-2|.|TRBJ1-1|.
CASSPTGGGTEAFF
TGTGCCAGCAGCCCGACAGGAGGAGGAACTGAAGCTTTCTTT
>TRBV5-1|TRBD1|TRBJ2-1|.
CASSSQGAGYNEQFF
TGCGCCAGCAGTTCTCAGGGGGCAGGGTACAATGAGCAGTTCTTC
>TRBV4-2|TRBD2|TRBJ2-5|.
CASSQASGLATETQYF
TGTGCCAGCAGCCAAGCATCGGGACTAGCAACGGAGACCCAGTACTTC
>TRBV10-3|.|TRBJ2-7|few
CAISESWDEQYF
TGTGCCATCAGTGAGTCGTGGGACGAGCAGTACTTC